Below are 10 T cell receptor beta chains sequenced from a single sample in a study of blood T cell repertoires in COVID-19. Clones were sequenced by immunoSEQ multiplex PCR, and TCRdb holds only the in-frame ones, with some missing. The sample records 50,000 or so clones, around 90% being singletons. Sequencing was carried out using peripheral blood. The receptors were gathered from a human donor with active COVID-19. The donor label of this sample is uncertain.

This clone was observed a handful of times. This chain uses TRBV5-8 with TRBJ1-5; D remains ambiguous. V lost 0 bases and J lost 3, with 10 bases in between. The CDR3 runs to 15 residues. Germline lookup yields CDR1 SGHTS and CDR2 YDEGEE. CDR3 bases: TGTGCCAGCAGCTTGGTGGTTTACTACAATCAGCCCCAGCATTTT. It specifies CASSLVVYYNQPQHF.

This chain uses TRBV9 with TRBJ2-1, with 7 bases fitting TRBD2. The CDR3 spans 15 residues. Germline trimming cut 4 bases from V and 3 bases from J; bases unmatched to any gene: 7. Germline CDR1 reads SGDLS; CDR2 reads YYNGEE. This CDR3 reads CASSLKRGNYNEQFF. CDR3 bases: TGTGCCAGCAGCCTTAAGCGGGGTAACTACAATGAGCAGTTCTTC.

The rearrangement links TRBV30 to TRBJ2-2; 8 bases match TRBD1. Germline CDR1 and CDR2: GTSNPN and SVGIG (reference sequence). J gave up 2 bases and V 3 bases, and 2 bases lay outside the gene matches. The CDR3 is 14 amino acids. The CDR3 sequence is CAWRAGGNTGELFF. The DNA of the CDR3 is TGTGCCTGGAGGGCAGGGGGCAACACCGGGGAGCTGTTTTTT.

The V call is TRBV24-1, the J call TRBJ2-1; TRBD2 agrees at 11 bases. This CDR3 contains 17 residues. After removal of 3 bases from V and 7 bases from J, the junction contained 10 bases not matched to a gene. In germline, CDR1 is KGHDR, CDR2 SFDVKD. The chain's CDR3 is CATSDPPGASGGNEQFF. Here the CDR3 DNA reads TGTGCCACCAGTGATCCCCCCGGTGCTAGCGGGGGGAATGAGCAGTTCTTC.

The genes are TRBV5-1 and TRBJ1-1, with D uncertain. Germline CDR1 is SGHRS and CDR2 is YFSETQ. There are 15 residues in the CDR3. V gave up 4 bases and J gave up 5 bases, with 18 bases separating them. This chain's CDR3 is CASSVLRRTGTEAFF. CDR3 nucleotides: TGCGCCAGCAGCGTGCTGAGACGGACGGGGACTGAAGCTTTCTTT.

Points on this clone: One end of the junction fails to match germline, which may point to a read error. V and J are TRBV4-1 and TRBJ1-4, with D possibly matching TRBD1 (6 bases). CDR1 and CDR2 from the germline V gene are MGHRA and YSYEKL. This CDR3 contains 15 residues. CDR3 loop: CASSKDWAGDEKLFF. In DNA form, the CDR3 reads TGCGCCAGCAGCAAAGATTGGGCAGGGGATGAAAAACTGTTTTTT.

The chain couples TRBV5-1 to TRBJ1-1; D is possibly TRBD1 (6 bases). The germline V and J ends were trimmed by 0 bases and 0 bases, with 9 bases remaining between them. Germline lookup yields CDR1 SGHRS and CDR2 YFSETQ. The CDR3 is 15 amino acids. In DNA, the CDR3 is TGCGCCAGCAGCTTGGGGGACACTTTGAACACTGAAGCTTTCTTT. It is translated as CASSLGDTLNTEAFF.

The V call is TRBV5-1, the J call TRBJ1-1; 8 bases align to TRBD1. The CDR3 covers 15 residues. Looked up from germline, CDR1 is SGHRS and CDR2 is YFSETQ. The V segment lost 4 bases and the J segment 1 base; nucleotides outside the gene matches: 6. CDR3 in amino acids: CASSHLTGENTEAFF. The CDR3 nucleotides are TGCGCCAGCAGCCATCTGACAGGGGAGAACACTGAAGCTTTCTTT.

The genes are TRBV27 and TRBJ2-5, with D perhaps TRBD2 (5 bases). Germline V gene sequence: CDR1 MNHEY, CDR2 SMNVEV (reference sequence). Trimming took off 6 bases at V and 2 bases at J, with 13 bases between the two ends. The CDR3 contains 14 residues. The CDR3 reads CASSPAQRQETQYF. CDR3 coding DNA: TGTGCCAGCAGCCCGGCGCAGCGGCAAGAGACCCAGTACTTC.

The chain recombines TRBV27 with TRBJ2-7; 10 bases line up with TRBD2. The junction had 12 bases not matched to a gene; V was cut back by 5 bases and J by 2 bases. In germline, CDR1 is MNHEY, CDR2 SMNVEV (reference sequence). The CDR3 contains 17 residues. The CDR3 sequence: CASSPLAGSIGPYEQYF. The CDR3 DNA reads TGTGCCAGCAGTCCACTAGCGGGATCCATCGGACCCTACGAGCAGTACTTC.